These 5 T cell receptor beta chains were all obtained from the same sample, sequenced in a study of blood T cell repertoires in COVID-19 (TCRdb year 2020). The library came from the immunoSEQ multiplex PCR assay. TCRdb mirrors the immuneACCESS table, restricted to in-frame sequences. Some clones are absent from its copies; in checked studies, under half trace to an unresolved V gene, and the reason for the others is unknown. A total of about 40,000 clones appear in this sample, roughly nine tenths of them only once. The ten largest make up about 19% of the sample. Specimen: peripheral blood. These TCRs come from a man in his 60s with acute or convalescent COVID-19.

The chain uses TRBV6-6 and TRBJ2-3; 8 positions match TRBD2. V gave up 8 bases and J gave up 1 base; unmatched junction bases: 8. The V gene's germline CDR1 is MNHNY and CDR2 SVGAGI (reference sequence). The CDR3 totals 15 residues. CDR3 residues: CASGTLAGGTDTQYF. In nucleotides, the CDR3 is TGTGCCAGCGGGACGCTAGCGGGTGGCACAGATACGCAGTATTTT.

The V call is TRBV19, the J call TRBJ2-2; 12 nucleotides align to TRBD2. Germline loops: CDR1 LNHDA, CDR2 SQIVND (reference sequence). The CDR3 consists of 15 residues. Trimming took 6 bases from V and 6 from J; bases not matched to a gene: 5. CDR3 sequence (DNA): TGTGCCAGTAGACAACTAGCGGGAGGTGCCGGGGAGCTGTTTTTT. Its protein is CASRQLAGGAGELFF.

CDR3 sequence (DNA): TGTGCCAGCAGTACATTGGGGGCGGGAGGGTTGAATGAGCAGTTCTTC. The encoded protein is CASSTLGAGGLNEQFF. This sequence joins TRBV2 and TRBJ2-1; TRBD2 matches 9 bases. This CDR3 spans 16 amino acids. Germline V CDR1 and CDR2: SNHLY, FYNNEI. V was clipped by 5 bases and J by 7 bases; unmatched bases: 12. The full variable domain, rest sourced from reference TRBV2 and TRBJ2-1, is EPEVTQTPSHQVTQMGQEVILRCVPISNHLYFYWYRQILGQKVEFLVSFYNNEISEKSEIFDDQFSVERPDGSNFTLKIRSTKLEDSAMYFCASSTLGAGGLNEQFFGPGTRLTVL.

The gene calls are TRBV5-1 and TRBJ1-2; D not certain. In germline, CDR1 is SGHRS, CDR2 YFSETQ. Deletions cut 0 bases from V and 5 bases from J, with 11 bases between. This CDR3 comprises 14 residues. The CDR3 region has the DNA TGCGCCAGCAGCTTGGTTCTTGCGGATTATGGCTACACCTTC. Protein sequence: CASSLVLADYGYTF. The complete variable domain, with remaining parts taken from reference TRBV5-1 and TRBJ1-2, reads KAGVTQTPRYLIKTRGQQVTLSCSPISGHRSVSWYQQTPGQGLQFLFEYFSETQRNKGNFPGRFSGRQFSNSRSEMNVSTLELGDSALYLCASSLVLADYGYTFGSGTRLTVV.

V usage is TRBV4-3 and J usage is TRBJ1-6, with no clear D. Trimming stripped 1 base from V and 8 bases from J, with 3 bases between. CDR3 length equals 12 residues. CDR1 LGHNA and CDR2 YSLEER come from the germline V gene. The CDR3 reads CASSQADSPLHF. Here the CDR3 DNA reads TGCGCCAGCAGCCAAGCTGATTCACCCCTCCACTTT.